These 19 T cell receptor beta chains originate from one sample sequenced in a study of lymphopenia after photon versus proton radiotherapy. Clones were read by immunoSEQ multiplex PCR, and TCRdb kept only the in-frame ones, dropping some. The sample shows roughly 67,000 clones, approximately 90% of them seen only once. This specimen was peripheral blood, taken from a patient treated with photon-based radiotherapy. Every receptor here comes from a woman between 70 and 85 years old with pancreatic cancer.

The table lists this clone with a few counts. The chain is built from TRBV28 and TRBJ2-7, with 7 positions matching TRBD1. Germline V gene lookup returns CDR1 MDHEN and CDR2 SYDVKM. CDR3 size: 16 residues. V shed 4 bases, J shed 6 bases, and the junction held 15 bases outside the gene matches. The CDR3 coding sequence is TGTGCCAGCAGTTCCCGAGGGACAGCCTATGGGGGCGAGCAGTACTTC. Translation: CASSSRGTAYGGEQYF.

The chain uses TRBV6-6 and TRBJ2-1; a weak D match, TRBD2 (5 bases). This CDR3 comprises 13 residues. Germline V gene lookup returns CDR1 MNHNY and CDR2 SVGAGI (reference sequence). Trimming cost V 6 bases and J 9 bases, with 15 bases left between them. The chain's CDR3 is CASSPGLVGEQFF. In DNA, the CDR3 is TGTGCCAGCAGCCCCGGACTTGTAGGTGAGCAGTTCTTC.

The chain combines TRBV19 with TRBJ2-2; 11 nucleotides agree with TRBD1. V was clipped by 6 bases and J by 5 bases; unmatched bases: 2. This CDR3 is built from 14 residues. Germline V CDR1 and CDR2: LNHDA, SQIVND (reference sequence). The CDR3 DNA reads TGTGCCAGTAGGGGACAGGGGGGGACCGGGGAGCTGTTTTTT. Protein product: CASRGQGGTGELFF.

This clone was seen a single time. V gene TRBV19 combines with J gene TRBJ2-7; 8 nucleotides align to TRBD1. V lost 4 bases and J lost 6; bases outside the gene matches: 8. This CDR3 has 14 amino acids. The germline CDR1 and CDR2 sequences are LNHDA and SQIVND (reference sequence). The CDR3 sequence is CASSTRTGTGEQYF. The CDR3 DNA follows: TGTGCCAGTAGTACCCGGACAGGGACAGGCGAGCAGTACTTC.

This chain uses TRBV12-5 with TRBJ1-1, with unresolved D. Germline-derived CDR1 and CDR2 are LGHNT and FRNRAP. Deletions cut 3 bases from V and 0 bases from J, with 5 bases between. CDR3 length: 13 amino acids. The CDR3, as DNA: TGTGCTAGTGGTTTCGCAGTGAACACTGAAGCTTTCTTT. Its translation is CASGFAVNTEAFF.

J is TRBJ2-7 and V is TRBV16, with 8 bases fitting TRBD2. J gave up 6 bases and V 2 bases, and 6 bases lay outside the gene matches. The CDR3 runs 14 residues. Germline V gene data show CDR1 as KGHSY and CDR2 as FQNENV. The CDR3 loop is CASSQVTSAAEQYF. As DNA, the CDR3 is TGTGCCAGCAGCCAAGTGACTAGCGCCGCCGAGCAGTACTTC.

The chain joins TRBV4-2 to TRBJ2-1; no clear D. Germline V gives CDR1 LGHNA, CDR2 YNFKEQ. Trimming took 0 bases from V and 9 from J, leaving 9 bases between them. The CDR3 covers 13 residues. In DNA, the CDR3 is TGTGCCAGCAGCCAAGAACCGGCAGCTGAGCAGTTCTTC. Its protein is CASSQEPAAEQFF.

The chain couples TRBV28 to TRBJ2-7; D is uncertain. The CDR3 is made up of 13 amino acids. The V gene's germline CDR1 is MDHEN and CDR2 SYDVKM. Deletions cut 2 bases from V and 0 bases from J, with 5 bases between. As DNA, the CDR3 is TGTGCCAGCAGTTTAAAAGTCTCCTACGAGCAGTACTTC. Encoded protein: CASSLKVSYEQYF.

The V call is TRBV6-1, the J call TRBJ1-1; TRBD1 agrees at 8 bases. V was pared by 9 bases and J by 5 bases, with 5 bases of the junction left unmatched. There are 12 residues in the CDR3. Germline V gene lookup returns CDR1 MNHNS and CDR2 SASEGT. CDR3 coding DNA: TGTGCCAGTTGCAGGGGGCGAACTGAAGCTTTCTTT. Its protein product is CASCRGRTEAFF.

This chain joins TRBV28 and TRBJ1-1; TRBD1 agrees at 7 bases. This CDR3 contains 14 residues. Trimming took 5 bases from V and 0 from J; bases not matched to a gene: 3. Germline V lookup: CDR1 MDHEN, CDR2 SYDVKM. The chain's CDR3 is CASSMGQMNTEAFF. CDR3 nucleotide sequence: TGTGCCAGCAGTATGGGACAGATGAACACTGAAGCTTTCTTT.

This clone is termed medium-sized (0.01 to 0.1%). CDR3 DNA: TGTGCCATCACGGGACAGAATCAGCCCCAGCATTTT. It yields the protein CAITGQNQPQHF. The chain uses TRBV28 and TRBJ1-5; 7 nucleotides align to TRBD1. The ends lost 10 bases at V and 4 bases at J; junction bases unmatched: 4. This CDR3 contains 12 residues. Germline CDR1 is MDHEN and CDR2 is SYDVKM.

This rearrangement joins TRBV18 to TRBJ2-3; TRBD2 matches at 7 bases. Germline CDR1 KGHSH, CDR2 LQKENI. This CDR3 comprises 17 residues. Trimming cost V 5 bases and J 2 bases; bases outside gene matches: 13. CDR3 in DNA: TGTGCCAGCTCAGAGACATCTAGCGGAAGGATCACAGATACGCAGTATTTT. It translates to CASSETSSGRITDTQYF. The whole variable domain, remainder taken from reference TRBV18 and TRBJ2-3, is NAGVMQNPRHLVRRRGQEARLRCSPMKGHSHVYWYRQLPEEGLKFMVYLQKENIIDESGMPKERFSAEFPKEGPSILRIQQVVRGDSAAYFCASSETSSGRITDTQYFGPGTRLTVL.

V gene TRBV2 combines with J gene TRBJ2-7; D gene unclear. V gave up 3 bases and J gave up 6 bases, with 12 bases separating them. Germline values: CDR1 SNHLY, CDR2 FYNNEI. The CDR3 covers 13 residues. The DNA of the CDR3 is TGTGCCAGCAGTGATTACCCTTTTGGCGAGCAGTACTTC. Translating gives CASSDYPFGEQYF.

This chain connects TRBV29-1 to TRBJ2-1, with 12 bases fitting TRBD1. Trimming removed 8 bases from V and 5 bases from J; junction bases left unmatched: 16. CDR1 is SQVTM and CDR2 is ANQGSEA in the germline V gene. The CDR3 totals 17 residues. The CDR3 DNA sequence: TGCAGCTCGACCGGGACAGGGGGCGCGGGAAGAAACAATGAGCAGTTCTTC. Encoded protein: CSSTGTGGAGRNNEQFF.

This chain connects TRBV7-2 to TRBJ2-3; D is perhaps TRBD1 or TRBD2 (5 bases each). Germline CDR1 SGHTA, CDR2 FQGNSA. The V gene lost 6 bases and the J gene lost 2 bases, with 15 bases spanning the gap. This CDR3 comprises 15 residues. DNA of the CDR3: TGTGCCAGCAGACGGTCCGGGGCACCCACAGATACGCAGTATTTT. This gives the protein CASRRSGAPTDTQYF.

The genes are TRBV27 and TRBJ1-5; 7 bases fit TRBD1. The germline gives CDR1 MNHEY, CDR2 SMNVEV (reference sequence). With V trimmed by 5 bases and J by 11 bases, 9 bases remained unmatched. This CDR3 is built from 13 residues. CDR3 amino acids: CASSRDSLESQHF. The CDR3 DNA follows: TGTGCCAGCAGTCGGGACAGCTTGGAGTCCCAGCATTTT.

The chain is built from TRBV15 and TRBJ1-5; the D gene is possibly TRBD1 (6 bases). CDR1 is LNHNV and CDR2 is YYDKDF in the germline V gene (reference sequence). V was clipped by 6 bases and J by 1 base, with 13 bases between them. The CDR3 is 15 amino acids. The CDR3 bases are TGTGCCACCAGTCGATCAGGGGTGAGCAATCAGCCCCAGCATTTT. This codes for CATSRSGVSNQPQHF.

This chain connects TRBV19 to TRBJ2-1; D not resolved. Germline CDR1 and CDR2: LNHDA and SQIVND (reference sequence). V was trimmed by 3 bases and J by 5 bases, leaving 8 bases between them. The CDR3 has 13 residues. CDR3 bases: TGTGCCAGTAGTATGGAGACGGACAATGAGCAGTTCTTC. This sequence encodes CASSMETDNEQFF.

This sequence joins TRBV28 and TRBJ1-2; D is undetermined. With 6 bases removed from V and 4 bases from J, the gap between germline ends came to 15 bases. The length of the CDR3 is 14 residues. Germline V lookup: CDR1 MDHEN, CDR2 SYDVKM. CDR3 loop: CASSPGVSGYGYTF. The CDR3 bases are TGTGCCAGCAGCCCCGGGGTATCTGGCTATGGCTACACCTTC.